This T cell receptor (beta chain) is drawn from a study of memory CD4+ T cells and cytomegalovirus serostatus. The V segment lost 3 bases and the J segment 3 bases; nucleotides outside the gene matches: 8. Germline V lookup: CDR1 WSHSY, CDR2 SAAADI. The CDR3 consists of 16 residues. Single viable CD3+CD4+CD8-CD45RO+ cells were sorted as the memory CD4+ T cells. Data came from immunoSEQ multiplex PCR; TCRdb stores just in-frame clones and leaves some out. The table has tens of thousands of clones, about 78% seen once. The TCR was taken from an adult in good health and CMV-seropositive. The chain carries TRBV10-2 and TRBJ2-7; TRBD2 matches 10 bases. Sequencing used memory CD4+ T cells from blood. The CDR3 nucleotides are TGCGCCAGCAGTGACCTTAGCGGGGGGATGCGCTACGAGCAGTACTTC. Its translation is CASSDLSGGMRYEQYF.